This T cell receptor beta chain originates from a study of blood T cell repertoires in COVID-19. Study-level information: The analysed material was cDNA or gDNA that came from T cells, B-cell-depleted T cells, or PBMCs.

J lost 11 bases, V lost 4 bases, and 10 bases had no gene match. The CDR3 has 16 amino acids. Germline V gene sequence: CDR1 SGHDN, CDR2 FVKESK. The authors' processing: Reference gene primer amplification yielded estimated nucleated cell counts. The repertoire was sequenced with immunoSEQ multiplex PCR; TCRdb's copy has only in-frame clones and lacks some. The DNA was the basis for D and trimming; V, J and clone size are from that table. The table includes 130,000 to 150,000 clones, around 84% detected once. Source material: PBMCs or T cells enriched from blood (not recorded which). The gene calls are TRBV14 and TRBJ2-5, with 16 bases lining up with TRBD2. The TCR was taken from a woman in her forties or fifties who had been exposed to COVID-19. CDR3: CASSPLGTSGRAIQYF. DNA of the CDR3: TGTGCCAGCAGCCCCCTCGGGACTAGCGGGAGGGCCATACAGTACTTC. Variable domain in full (rest from reference TRBV14 and TRBJ2-5): EAGVTQFPSHSVIEKGQTVTLRCDPISGHDNLYWYRRVMGKEIKFLLHFVKESKQDESGMPNNRFLAERTGGTYSTLKVQPAELEDSGVYFCASSPLGTSGRAIQYFGPGTRLLVL.